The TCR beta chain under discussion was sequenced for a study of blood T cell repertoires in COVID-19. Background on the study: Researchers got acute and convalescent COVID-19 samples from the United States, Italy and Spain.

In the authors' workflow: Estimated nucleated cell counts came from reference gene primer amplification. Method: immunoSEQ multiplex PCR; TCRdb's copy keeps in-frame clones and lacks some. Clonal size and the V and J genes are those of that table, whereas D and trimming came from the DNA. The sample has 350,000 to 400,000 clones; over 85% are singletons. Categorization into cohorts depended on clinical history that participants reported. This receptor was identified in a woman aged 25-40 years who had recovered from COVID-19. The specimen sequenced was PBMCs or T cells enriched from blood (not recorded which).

This CDR3 reads CASSYIRDSNEQYF. CDR3 sequence (DNA): TGTGCCAGCAGTTACATCCGGGACAGCAACGAGCAGTACTTC. The genes are TRBV6-2 or TRBV6-3 and TRBJ2-7; 7 bases align to TRBD1. Germline V gene data show CDR1 as MNHEY and CDR2 as SVGEGT. The CDR3 runs 14 residues. V lost 2 bases, J lost 5 bases, and 6 bases stayed unmatched.